Listed below are T cell receptor beta chains from one sample, sequenced in a study of lymphopenia after photon versus proton radiotherapy. TCRdb's copy holds only in-frame clones and misses some; the assay was immunoSEQ multiplex PCR. The data hold 40,000 or so clones, with about 93% observed a single time. The material sequenced was peripheral blood, taken from a patient treated with photon-based radiotherapy. These receptors came from a man in his sixties with cholangiocarcinoma. Each CDR3 is given with its conserved first and last residue. Fields, in order: clone size, D gene, J gene, V gene, CDR3 DNA, CDR3 protein. A D gene is named only where the DNA matches it firmly. Some rows have no size entry. The others give once, few or many, or a class for an expanded clone.

>NA|TRBD1|TRBJ1-1|TRBV7-3
TGTGCCAGCAGCCGTGACAGGGGCACTGAAGCTTTCTTT
CASSRDRGTEAFF
>NA|TRBD1|TRBJ1-2|TRBV2
TGTGCCAGCAGTCCAGACAGGGCGCGGTATGGCTACACCTTC
CASSPDRARYGYTF
>NA|TRBD1|TRBJ2-7|TRBV14
TGTGCCAGCAGCTTCCGGGACAGGTTCTCCTACGAGCAGTACTTC
CASSFRDRFSYEQYF
>NA|TRBD1|TRBJ1-1|TRBV9
TGTGCCAGCAGCGTAGCCGGGGCAGGGGGCACTGAAGCTTTCTTT
CASSVAGAGGTEAFF
>once|NA|TRBJ2-7|TRBV19
TGTGCCAGTAGCACCACCAGCTCCTACGAGCAGTACTTC
CASSTTSSYEQYF
>NA|TRBD2|TRBJ2-3|TRBV5-1
TGCGCCAGCAGCTTGGGGTCTAGCGGGAGGCCGAGGGATACGCAGTATTTT
CASSLGSSGRPRDTQYF
>NA|TRBD1|TRBJ2-5|TRBV5-1
TGCGCCAGCAGCTCTACAGGGGGAGTAGAGACCCAGTACTTC
CASSSTGGVETQYF
>NA|TRBD2|TRBJ2-5|TRBV28
TGTGCCAGTGCTATCGCGGGAGTAGGTAGGGAGACCCAGTACTTC
CASAIAGVGRETQYF
>NA|NA|TRBJ2-3|TRBV10-3
TGTGCCATCAGTGAGGAGGGCCCAGATACGCAGTATTTT
CAISEEGPDTQYF
>once|NA|TRBJ1-5|TRBV18
TGTGCCAGCTCACCTTCTGGGGGACTGGTAAATCAGCCCCAGCATTTT
CASSPSGGLVNQPQHF
>NA|NA|TRBJ1-6|TRBV5-1
TGCGCCAGCAGGCTACTATACGATAGGGACTTCAATTCACCCCTCCACTTT
CASRLLYDRDFNSPLHF
>NA|TRBD1|TRBJ2-5|TRBV6-1
TGTGCCAGCAGTGAAACCCCCGGGACAGGGGGCTGGGAGACCCAGTACTTC
CASSETPGTGGWETQYF
>NA|NA|TRBJ2-7|TRBV28
TGTGCCAGCAGTTTCAGGCAGGGTGTGAGGTTGTACGAGCAGTACTTC
CASSFRQGVRLYEQYF
>NA|NA|TRBJ1-5|TRBV7-6
TGTGCCAGCAGCTTAGAGAGGAATCAGCCCCAGCATTTT
CASSLERNQPQHF
>once|NA|TRBJ2-7|TRBV11-3
TGTGCCAGCAGCTTTTCAAACGAGCAGTACTTC
CASSFSNEQYF
>NA|TRBD1|TRBJ2-2|TRBV5-1
TGCGCCAGCAGCTTACAGGGGGAGAACACCGGGGAGCTGTTTTTT
CASSLQGENTGELFF
>NA|NA|TRBJ2-2|TRBV11-2
TGTGCCAGCAGCTTAGCCGGACAGAACACCGGGGAGCTGTTTTTT
CASSLAGQNTGELFF
>NA|TRBD1|TRBJ2-7|TRBV9
TGTGCCAGCAGCGTATCCATCGGGACAGGGGTGAGGGAGCAGTACTTC
CASSVSIGTGVREQYF
>NA|NA|TRBJ1-1|TRBV19
TGTGCCAGTAGTAAGATCCTAGAAACCTTAATCAGGTCGAGTACTGAAGCTTTCTTT
CASSKILETLIRSSTEAFF
>NA|NA|TRBJ1-2|TRBV5-4
TGTGCCAGCAGCTGGGCAGGGAGTGGCTACACCTTC
CASSWAGSGYTF
>NA|TRBD2|TRBJ2-1|TRBV2
TGTGCCAGCACTCGCCCGGGGGCGGGAGGTTTCTACAATGAGCAGTTCTTC
CASTRPGAGGFYNEQFF
>NA|NA|TRBJ2-7|TRBV18
TGTGCCAGCTCCGAGGGGGTAGCCTACGAGCAGTACTTC
CASSEGVAYEQYF
>NA|NA|TRBJ2-3|TRBV7-3
TGTGCCAGCAGTTCGGGGGGCAGGGCAGATACGCAGTATTTT
CASSSGGRADTQYF
>NA|NA|TRBJ2-5|TRBV4-3
TGCGCCAGCAGCCCCGGAGCCGGACTACAAGAGACCCAGTACTTC
CASSPGAGLQETQYF
>NA|NA|TRBJ2-3|TRBV5-1
TGCGCCAGCAGAAGGGGGGGCGGCACAGATACGCAGTATTTT
CASRRGGGTDTQYF
>NA|NA|TRBJ2-7|TRBV6-6
TGTGCCACCCAGGGGCAGGGCCTAGAGCAGTACTTC
CATQGQGLEQYF
>NA|NA|TRBJ2-3|TRBV5-6
TGTGCCAGCAGCTTAAGATACACAGATACGCAGTATTTT
CASSLRYTDTQYF
>few|NA|TRBJ1-6|TRBV11-1
TGTGCCAGCAGCTCGGGCAGGGGAAATTCACCCCTCCACTTT
CASSSGRGNSPLHF